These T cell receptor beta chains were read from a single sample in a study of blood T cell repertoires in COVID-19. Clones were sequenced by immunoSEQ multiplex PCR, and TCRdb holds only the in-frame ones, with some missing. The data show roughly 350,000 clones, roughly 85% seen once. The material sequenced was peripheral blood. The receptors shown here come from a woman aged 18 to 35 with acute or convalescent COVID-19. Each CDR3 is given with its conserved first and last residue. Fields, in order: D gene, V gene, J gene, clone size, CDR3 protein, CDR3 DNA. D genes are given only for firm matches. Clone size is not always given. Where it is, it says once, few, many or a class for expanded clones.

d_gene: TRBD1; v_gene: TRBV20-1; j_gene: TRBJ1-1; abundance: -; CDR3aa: CSARWDRVIF; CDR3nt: TGCAGTGCTAGATGGGACAGGGTGATCTTT
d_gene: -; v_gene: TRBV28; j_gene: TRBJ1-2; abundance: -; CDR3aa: CASSSGGTYGYTF; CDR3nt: TGTGCCAGCAGTTCTGGCGGAACCTATGGCTACACCTTC
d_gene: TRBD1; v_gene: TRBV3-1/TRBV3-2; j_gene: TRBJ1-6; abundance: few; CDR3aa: CASSQWTGTYNSPLHF; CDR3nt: TGTGCCAGCAGCCAATGGACAGGAACCTATAATTCACCCCTCCACTTT
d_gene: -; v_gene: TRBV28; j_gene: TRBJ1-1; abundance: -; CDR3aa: CASSPPRVNTEAFF; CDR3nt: TGTGCCAGCAGTCCCCCTCGGGTTAACACTGAAGCTTTCTTT
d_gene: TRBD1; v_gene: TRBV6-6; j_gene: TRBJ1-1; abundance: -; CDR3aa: CASSRQGSAEAFF; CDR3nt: TGTGCCAGCAGTAGACAGGGAAGCGCTGAAGCTTTCTTT
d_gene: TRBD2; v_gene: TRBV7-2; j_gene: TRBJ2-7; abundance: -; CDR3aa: CASSLAGLAGGYEQYF; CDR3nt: TGTGCCAGCAGCTTAGCGGGGTTGGCGGGAGGATACGAGCAGTACTTC
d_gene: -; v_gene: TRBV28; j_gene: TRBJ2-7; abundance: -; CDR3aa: CASSFSGSRKVEQYF; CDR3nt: TGTGCCAGCAGTTTTTCGGGTAGCCGGAAGGTCGAGCAGTACTTC
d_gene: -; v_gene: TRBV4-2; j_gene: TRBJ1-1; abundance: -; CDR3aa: CASSQDWRTVTEAFF; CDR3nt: TGTGCCAGCAGCCAAGATTGGAGGACGGTCACTGAAGCTTTCTTT
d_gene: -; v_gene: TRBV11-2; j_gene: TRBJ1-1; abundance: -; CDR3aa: CASSLTGNTEAFF; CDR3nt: TGTGCCAGCAGCTTAACAGGTAACACTGAAGCTTTCTTT
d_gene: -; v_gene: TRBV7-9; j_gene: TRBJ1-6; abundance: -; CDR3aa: CASSPGGSSYNSPLHF; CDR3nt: TGTGCCAGCAGCCCCGGGGGGTCCTCCTATAATTCACCCCTCCACTTT
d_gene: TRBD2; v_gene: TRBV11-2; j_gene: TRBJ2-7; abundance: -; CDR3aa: CASSYRGGYEQYF; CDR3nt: TGTGCCAGCAGCTACCGGGGGGGTTACGAGCAGTACTTC
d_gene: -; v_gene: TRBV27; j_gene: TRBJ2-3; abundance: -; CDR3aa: CASRQGEARTDTQYF; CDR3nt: TGTGCCAGCCGTCAGGGCGAGGCCCGCACAGATACGCAGTATTTT
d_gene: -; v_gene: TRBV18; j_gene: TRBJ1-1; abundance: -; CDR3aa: CASSPYRTNTEAFF; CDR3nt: TGTGCCAGCTCACCCTACAGGACGAACACTGAAGCTTTCTTT
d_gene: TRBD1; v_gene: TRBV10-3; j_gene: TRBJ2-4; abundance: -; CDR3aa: CAICPGQGDKNIQYF; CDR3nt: TGTGCCATATGTCCGGGACAGGGGGACAAAAACATTCAGTACTTC
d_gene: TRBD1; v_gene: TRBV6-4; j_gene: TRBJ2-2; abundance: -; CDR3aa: CASSQGQGTFGELFF; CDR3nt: TGTGCCAGCAGCCAAGGACAGGGGACATTCGGGGAGCTGTTTTTT
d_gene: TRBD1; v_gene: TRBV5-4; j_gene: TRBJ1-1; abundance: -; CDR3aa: CASSQGTGTEAFF; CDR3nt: TGTGCCAGCAGCCAAGGGACAGGCACTGAAGCTTTCTTT
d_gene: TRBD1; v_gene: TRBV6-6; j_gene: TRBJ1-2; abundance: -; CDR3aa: CASSQTGDGYTF; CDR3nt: TGTGCCAGCAGCCAGACAGGGGACGGCTACACCTTC
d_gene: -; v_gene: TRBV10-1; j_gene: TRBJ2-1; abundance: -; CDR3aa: CASSEPSADNEQFF; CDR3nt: TGCGCCAGCAGTGAACCGTCTGCAGACAATGAGCAGTTCTTC
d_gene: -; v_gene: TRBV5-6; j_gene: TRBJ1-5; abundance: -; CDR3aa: CASSSGYRAQPQHF; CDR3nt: TGTGCCAGCAGCTCAGGGTATCGGGCTCAGCCCCAGCATTTT
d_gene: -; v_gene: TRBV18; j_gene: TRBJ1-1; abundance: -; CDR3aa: CASSPQPAEAFF; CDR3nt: TGTGCCAGCTCACCACAGCCTGCTGAAGCTTTCTTT
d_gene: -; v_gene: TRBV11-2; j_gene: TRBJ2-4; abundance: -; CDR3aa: CASSLGGNGNIQYF; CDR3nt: TGTGCCAGCAGCTTAGGAGGGAATGGAAACATTCAGTACTTC
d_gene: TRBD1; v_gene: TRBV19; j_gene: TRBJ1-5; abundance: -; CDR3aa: CATDREDSPGQPQHF; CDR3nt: TGTGCCACCGACAGGGAGGATAGTCCGGGTCAGCCCCAGCATTTT
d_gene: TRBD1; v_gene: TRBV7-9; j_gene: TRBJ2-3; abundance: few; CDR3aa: CASSLALGQPVDTQYF; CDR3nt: TGTGCCAGCAGCTTAGCCTTGGGACAGCCGGTTGATACGCAGTATTTT
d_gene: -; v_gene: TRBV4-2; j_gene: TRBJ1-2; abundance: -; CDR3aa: CASSPRGFGYTF; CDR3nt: TGTGCCAGCAGCCCAAGAGGTTTTGGCTACACCTTC
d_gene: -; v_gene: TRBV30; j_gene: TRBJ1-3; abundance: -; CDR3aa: CAWNRVKRNTIYF; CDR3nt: TGTGCCTGGAACAGGGTGAAAAGAAACACCATATATTTT
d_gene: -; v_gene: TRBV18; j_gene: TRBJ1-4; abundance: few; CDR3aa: CASSPAMGSEKLFF; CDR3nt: TGTGCCAGCTCACCAGCGATGGGGAGCGAAAAACTGTTTTTT
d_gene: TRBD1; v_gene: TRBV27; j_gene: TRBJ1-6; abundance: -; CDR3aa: CASSLDRKHSPLHF; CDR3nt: TGTGCCAGCAGTCTGGACAGGAAACATTCACCCCTCCACTTT
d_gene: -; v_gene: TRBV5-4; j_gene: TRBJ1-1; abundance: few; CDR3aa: CASSSAGQLNTEAFF; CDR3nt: TGTGCCAGCAGCTCAGCCGGACAGCTGAACACTGAAGCTTTCTTT
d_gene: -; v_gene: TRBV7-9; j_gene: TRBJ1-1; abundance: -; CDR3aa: CASSPLGQGSMNTEAFF; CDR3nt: TGTGCCAGCAGCCCCCTGGGGCAGGGAAGCATGAACACTGAAGCTTTCTTT
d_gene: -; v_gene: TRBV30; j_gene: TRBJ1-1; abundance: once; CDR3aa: CAWSRNTEAFF; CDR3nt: TGTGCCTGGAGCCGGAACACTGAAGCTTTCTTT
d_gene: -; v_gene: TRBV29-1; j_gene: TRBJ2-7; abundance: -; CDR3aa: CSVDKGGTHEQYF; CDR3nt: TGCAGCGTTGATAAAGGGGGAACGCACGAGCAGTACTTC
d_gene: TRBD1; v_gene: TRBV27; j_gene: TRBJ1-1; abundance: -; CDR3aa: CASSPGTGGNTEAFF; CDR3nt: TGTGCCAGCAGTCCGGGGACAGGAGGGAACACTGAAGCTTTCTTT
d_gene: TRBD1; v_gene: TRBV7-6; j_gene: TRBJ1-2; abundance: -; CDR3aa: CASSMDRGGYGYTF; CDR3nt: TGTGCCAGCAGCATGGACAGGGGTGGCTATGGCTACACCTTC
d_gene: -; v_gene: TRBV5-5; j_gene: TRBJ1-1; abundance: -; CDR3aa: CASSLAGRMNTEAFF; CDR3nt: TGTGCCAGCAGCCTAGCAGGCAGAATGAACACTGAAGCTTTCTTT
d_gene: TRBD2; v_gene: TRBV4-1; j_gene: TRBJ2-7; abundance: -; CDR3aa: CASSLIAGSYEQYF; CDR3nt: TGCGCCAGCAGTCTGATAGCGGGAAGCTACGAGCAGTACTTC
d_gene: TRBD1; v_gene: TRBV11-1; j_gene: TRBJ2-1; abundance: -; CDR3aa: CASSPGGAEEEQFF; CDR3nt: TGTGCCAGCAGCCCAGGGGGCGCAGAAGAAGAGCAGTTCTTC
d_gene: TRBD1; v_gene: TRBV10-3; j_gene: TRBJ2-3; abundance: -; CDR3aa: CAILNPTGGGDTQYF; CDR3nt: TGTGCCATCCTTAACCCGACAGGGGGCGGCGATACGCAGTATTTT
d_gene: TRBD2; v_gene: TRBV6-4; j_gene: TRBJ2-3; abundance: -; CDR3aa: CASSDSREYEDTQYF; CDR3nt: TGTGCCAGCAGTGACTCGCGGGAGTATGAAGATACGCAGTATTTT
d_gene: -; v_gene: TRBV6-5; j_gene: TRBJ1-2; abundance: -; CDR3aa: CASSYLGQGDGYTF; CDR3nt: TGTGCCAGCAGTTACCTTGGACAAGGGGATGGCTACACCTTC
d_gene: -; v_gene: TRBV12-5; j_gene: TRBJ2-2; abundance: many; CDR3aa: CASGLVPGTNTGELFF; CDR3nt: TGTGCTAGTGGTTTGGTACCAGGGACGAACACCGGGGAGCTGTTTTTT
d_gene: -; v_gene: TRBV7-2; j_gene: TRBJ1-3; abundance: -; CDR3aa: CASSPRGRELNTIYF; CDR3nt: TGTGCCAGCAGCCCCCGAGGCAGGGAATTAAACACCATATATTTT
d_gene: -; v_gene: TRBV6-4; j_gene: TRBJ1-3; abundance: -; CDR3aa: CASYSGNTIYF; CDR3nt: TGTGCCAGTTACTCTGGAAACACCATATATTTT
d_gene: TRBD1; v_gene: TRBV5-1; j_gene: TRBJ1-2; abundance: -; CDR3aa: CASSAQGQGGYTF; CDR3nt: TGCGCCAGCAGCGCCCAGGGACAGGGCGGCTACACCTTC
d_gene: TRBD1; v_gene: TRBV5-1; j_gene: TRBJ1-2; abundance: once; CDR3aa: CASSLAGQGARGYTF; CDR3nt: TGCGCCAGCAGCTTGGCCGGGCAGGGGGCGCGAGGCTACACCTTC
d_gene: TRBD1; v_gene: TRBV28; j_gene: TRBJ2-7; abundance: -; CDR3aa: CASSPQGAGEQYF; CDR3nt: TGTGCCAGCAGTCCTCAGGGGGCGGGCGAGCAGTACTTC
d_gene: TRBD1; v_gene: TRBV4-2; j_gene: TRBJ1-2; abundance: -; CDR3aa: CASSQDGGGQTNYGYTF; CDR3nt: TGTGCCAGCAGCCAAGATGGTGGGGGACAGACTAACTATGGCTACACCTTC
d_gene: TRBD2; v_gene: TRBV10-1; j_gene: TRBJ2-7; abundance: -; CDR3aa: CASSPSGNYEQYF; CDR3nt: TGCGCCAGCAGTCCTAGCGGGAATTACGAGCAGTACTTC
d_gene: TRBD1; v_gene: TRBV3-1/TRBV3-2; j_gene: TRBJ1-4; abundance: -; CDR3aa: CASSQRGQGAGLFF; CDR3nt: TGTGCCAGCAGCCAGAGAGGACAGGGGGCTGGGCTGTTTTTT
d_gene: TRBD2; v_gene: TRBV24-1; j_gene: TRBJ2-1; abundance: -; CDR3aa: CATSVGREWHNEQFF; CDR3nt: TGTGCCACCAGTGTTGGGCGGGAGTGGCACAATGAGCAGTTCTTC
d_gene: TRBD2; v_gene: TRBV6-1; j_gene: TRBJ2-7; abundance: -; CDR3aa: CASSEGQSRLSGAYEQYF; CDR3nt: TGTGCCAGCAGTGAGGGTCAGTCCCGGCTAAGCGGGGCCTACGAGCAGTACTTC
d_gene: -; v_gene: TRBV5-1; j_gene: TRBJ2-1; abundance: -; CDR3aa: CASSPTPGGNEQFF; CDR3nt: TGCGCCAGCAGCCCGACCCCCGGGGGCAATGAGCAGTTCTTC
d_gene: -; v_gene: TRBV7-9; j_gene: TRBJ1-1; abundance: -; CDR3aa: CASSLYRAAPGSTEAFF; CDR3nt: TGTGCCAGCAGCTTGTATAGGGCAGCACCGGGAAGCACTGAAGCTTTCTTT
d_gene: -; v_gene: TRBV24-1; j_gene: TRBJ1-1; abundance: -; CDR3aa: CATSDAGNTEAFF; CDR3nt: TGTGCCACCAGTGATGCAGGGAACACTGAAGCTTTCTTT
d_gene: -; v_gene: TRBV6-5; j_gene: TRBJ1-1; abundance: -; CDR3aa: CASTPTDLNTEAFF; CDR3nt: TGTGCCAGCACCCCGACAGATCTTAACACTGAAGCTTTCTTT
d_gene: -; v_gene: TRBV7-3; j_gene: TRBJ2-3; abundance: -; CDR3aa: CASSLSPGTDTQYF; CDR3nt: TGTGCCAGCAGCTTATCACCGGGAACAGATACGCAGTATTTT
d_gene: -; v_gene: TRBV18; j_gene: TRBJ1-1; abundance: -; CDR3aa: CASSPSVADTEAFF; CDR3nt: TGTGCCAGCTCACCAAGCGTTGCGGACACTGAAGCTTTCTTT